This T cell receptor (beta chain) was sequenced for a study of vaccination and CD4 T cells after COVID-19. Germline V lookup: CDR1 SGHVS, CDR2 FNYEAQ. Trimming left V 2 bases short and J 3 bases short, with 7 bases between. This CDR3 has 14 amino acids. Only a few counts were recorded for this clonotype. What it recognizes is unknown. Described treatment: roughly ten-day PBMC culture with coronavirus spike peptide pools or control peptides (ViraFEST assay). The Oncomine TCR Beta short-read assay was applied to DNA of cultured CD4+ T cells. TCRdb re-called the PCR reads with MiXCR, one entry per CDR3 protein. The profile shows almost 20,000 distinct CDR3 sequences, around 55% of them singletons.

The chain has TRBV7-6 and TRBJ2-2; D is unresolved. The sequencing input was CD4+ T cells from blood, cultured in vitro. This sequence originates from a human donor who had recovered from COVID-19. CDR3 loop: CASSLRTDTGELFF. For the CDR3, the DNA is TGTGCCAGCAGCTTACGAACAGACACCGGGGAGCTGTTTTTT.